The 5 T cell receptor beta chains below all came from one sample that was sequenced in a study of cytomegalovirus exposure and HLA in healthy donors. Primers: 60 Vbeta forward and 13 Jbeta reverse. Sequenced by immunoSEQ multiplex PCR; TCRdb stores in-frame clones only, minus some. The sample spans about 91,000 clones; the ten largest clones claim about 3.4%. What was sequenced was PBMCs. These receptors came from a woman younger than 45 in good health and CMV-seronegative.

CDR3 DNA: TGTGCCAGCAGCGCCGGACAGGATTTAGGGGAAAAACTGTTTTTT. The encoded protein is CASSAGQDLGEKLFF. V usage is TRBV6-1 and J usage is TRBJ1-4, with 7 bases fitting TRBD1. V dropped 6 bases and J dropped 8; count of bases not matched to a gene: 12. CDR3 length equals 15 residues. CDR1 MNHNS and CDR2 SASEGT come from the germline V gene.

The chain carries TRBV10-2 and TRBJ1-1, with a tentative D call TRBD1 (5 bases). Trimming took 0 bases from V and 5 from J, leaving 16 bases between them. There are 16 residues in the CDR3. Germline CDR1 and CDR2: WSHSY and SAAADI. The CDR3 region is CASSESGGLGSTEAFF. DNA of the CDR3: TGCGCCAGCAGTGAGTCGGGGGGGTTGGGAAGTACTGAAGCTTTCTTT.

V usage is TRBV15 and J usage is TRBJ1-2, with unresolved D. CDR3 size: 13 residues. Looked up from germline, CDR1 is LNHNV and CDR2 is YYDKDF (reference sequence). V lost 0 bases and J 8 bases, leaving 10 bases between the germline ends. The CDR3 here is CATSRDYREGYTF. The CDR3 nucleotides read TGTGCCACCAGCAGAGATTACCGGGAAGGCTACACCTTC.

This chain joins TRBV5-5 and TRBJ1-2; TRBD1 might be the D (5 bases). Trimming took off 6 bases at V and 1 base at J, with 22 bases between the two ends. This CDR3 has 17 residues. Germline V gene sequence: CDR1 SGHKS, CDR2 YYEKEE (reference sequence). CDR3 sequence (DNA): TGTGCCAGCACCCCGTCTGCAGGGCCCCAAATTAACTATGGCTACACCTTC. Encoded protein: CASTPSAGPQINYGYTF.

The rearrangement joins TRBV5-1 to TRBJ2-1; D is ambiguous. CDR3 length: 11 amino acids. V lost 1 base and J 10 bases, leaving 6 bases between the germline ends. CDR1 is SGHRS and CDR2 is YFSETQ in the germline V gene. The CDR3: CASSLFGEQFF. The CDR3 DNA sequence: TGCGCCAGCAGCTTGTTCGGGGAGCAGTTCTTC.